This T cell receptor beta chain was obtained from a study of T cell repertoires in cytomegalovirus infection. Broader study findings: Across the ex vivo response, the dominant clonotypes were HLA-C-restricted CMV-specific TCR beta clonotypes.

This clonotype showed up just a few times. The antigen is undetermined. TCRdb analysed the reads with MiXCR anew, one entry per CDR3 protein. The sample shows around 710,000 distinct CDR3 sequences, about 27% of them seen only once. The CDR3 spans 15 residues. The germline V gene encodes CDR1 SNHLY and CDR2 FYNNEI. V was shortened by 2 bases and J by 6 bases, with 14 bases between the two germline ends. The chain combines TRBV2 with TRBJ2-1; D may be TRBD2 (6 bases). This receptor was identified in a human donor in good health (CMV status not recorded). Some clones in this sample may be carry-over from other donors' samples. The sample consisted of cultured CD8+ T cells from PBMCs, taken from culture after CMV antigen stimulation. The CDR3 sequence is CASSELDAGRNEQFF. In nucleotides, the CDR3 is TGTGCCAGCAGTGAACTTGATGCGGGGCGCAATGAGCAGTTCTTC. Using reference TRBV2 and TRBJ2-1 for the parts outside the CDR3, the full variable domain is EPEVTQTPSHQVTQMGQEVILRCVPISNHLYFYWYRQILGQKVEFLVSFYNNEISEKSEIFDDQFSVERPDGSNFTLKIRSTKLEDSAMYFCASSELDAGRNEQFFGPGTRLTVL.